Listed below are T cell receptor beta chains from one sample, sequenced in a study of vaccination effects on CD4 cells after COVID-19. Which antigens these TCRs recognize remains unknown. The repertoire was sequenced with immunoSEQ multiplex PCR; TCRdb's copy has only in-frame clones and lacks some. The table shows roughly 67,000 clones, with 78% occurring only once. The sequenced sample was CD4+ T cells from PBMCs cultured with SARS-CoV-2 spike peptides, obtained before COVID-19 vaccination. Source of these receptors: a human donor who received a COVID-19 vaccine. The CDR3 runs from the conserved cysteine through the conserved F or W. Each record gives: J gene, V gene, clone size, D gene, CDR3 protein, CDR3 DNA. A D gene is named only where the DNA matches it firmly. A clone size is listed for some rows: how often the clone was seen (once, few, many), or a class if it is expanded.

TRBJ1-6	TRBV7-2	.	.	CASSLVRVGNSPLHF	TGTGCCAGCAGCTTAGTCAGGGTGGGGAATTCACCCCTCCACTTT
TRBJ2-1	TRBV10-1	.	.	CASKGGENNEQFF	TGCGCCAGCAAGGGGGGGGAAAACAATGAGCAGTTCTTC
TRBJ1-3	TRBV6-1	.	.	CASSDQGPAGNTIYF	TGTGCCAGCAGTGATCAGGGGCCCGCTGGAAACACCATATATTTT
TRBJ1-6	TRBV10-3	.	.	CAINSRVESPLHF	TGTGCCATCAATAGCAGGGTAGAATCACCCCTCCACTTT
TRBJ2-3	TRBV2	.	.	CASSGEVEQYF	TGTGCCAGCAGTGGGGAGGTAGAGCAGTATTTT
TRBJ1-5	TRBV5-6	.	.	CASSLAGFSNQPQHF	TGTGCCAGCAGCTTGGCCGGGTTTAGCAATCAGCCCCAGCATTTT
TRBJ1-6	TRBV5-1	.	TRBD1	CASSSGTVNSPLHF	TGCGCCAGCAGCTCAGGGACAGTCAATTCACCCCTCCACTTT
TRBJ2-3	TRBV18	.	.	CASSPPGPREDTQYF	TGTGCCAGCTCACCACCGGGGCCACGGGAAGATACGCAGTATTTT
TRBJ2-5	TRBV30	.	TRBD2	CAWNPSGGQETQYF	TGTGCCTGGAATCCGAGCGGGGGCCAAGAGACCCAGTACTTC
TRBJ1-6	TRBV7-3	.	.	CASNPEFPYNSPLHF	TGTGCCAGCAACCCAGAGTTTCCTTATAATTCACCCCTCCACTTT
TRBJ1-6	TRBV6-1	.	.	CASSEGSGWNSPLHF	TGTGCCAGCAGTGAAGGGTCAGGGTGGAATTCACCCCTCCACTTT
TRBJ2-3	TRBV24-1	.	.	CATSEAGSQSTDTQYF	TGTGCCACCAGTGAAGCAGGGAGCCAAAGCACAGATACGCAGTATTTT
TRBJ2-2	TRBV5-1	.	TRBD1	CASSSPGQGVTGELFF	TGCGCCAGCTCCTCACCGGGACAGGGGGTGACCGGGGAGCTGTTTTTT
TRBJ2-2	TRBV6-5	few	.	CASRAGVTGELFF	TGTGCCAGCAGGGCAGGGGTAACCGGGGAGCTGTTTTTT
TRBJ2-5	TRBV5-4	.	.	CASSLGGAQETQYF	TGTGCCAGCAGCTTGGGGGGTGCCCAAGAGACCCAGTACTTC
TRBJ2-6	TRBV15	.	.	CATSRVGANVLTF	TGTGCCACCAGCAGAGTTGGGGCCAACGTCCTGACTTTC
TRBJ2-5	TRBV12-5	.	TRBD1	CASGLAHGTGEETQYF	TGTGCTAGTGGTTTGGCACACGGGACAGGGGAAGAGACCCAGTACTTC
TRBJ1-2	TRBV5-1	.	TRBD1	CASRRDSFNYGYTF	TGCGCCAGCCGCCGGGACAGCTTTAACTATGGCTACACCTTC
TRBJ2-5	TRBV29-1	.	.	CSGTGTLETQYF	TGCAGCGGCACCGGGACTTTGGAGACCCAGTACTTC
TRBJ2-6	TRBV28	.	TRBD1	CAGSTGAFSGANVLTF	TGTGCCGGCTCGACAGGGGCATTCTCTGGGGCCAACGTCCTGACTTTC
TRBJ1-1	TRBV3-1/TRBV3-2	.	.	CASTPQGGGTEAFF	TGTGCCAGCACCCCGCAGGGAGGGGGAACTGAAGCTTTCTTT
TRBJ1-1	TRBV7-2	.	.	CASSLESGTQAFF	TGTGCCAGCAGCTTAGAGTCCGGGACCCAAGCTTTCTTT
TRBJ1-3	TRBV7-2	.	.	CASSLQTGNTIYF	TGTGCCAGCAGCTTACAGACTGGAAACACCATATATTTT
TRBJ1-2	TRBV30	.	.	CAWSTPLRLRVRDYGYTF	TGTGCCTGGAGTACCCCTTTGAGGTTACGGGTTCGCGACTATGGCTACACCTTC
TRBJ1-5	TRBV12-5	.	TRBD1	CASGPGQGGQPQHF	TGTGCTAGTGGCCCTGGACAGGGCGGCCAGCCCCAGCATTTT
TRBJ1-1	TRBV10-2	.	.	CASSERLLGGMNTEAFF	TGCGCCAGCAGTGAGAGGCTACTGGGCGGGATGAACACTGAAGCTTTCTTT
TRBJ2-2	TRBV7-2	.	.	CATHKGLVSNTGELFF	TGTGCCACCCACAAGGGGCTCGTATCGAACACCGGGGAGCTGTTTTTT
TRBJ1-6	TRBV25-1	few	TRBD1	CAGRTGANSPLHF	TGTGCCGGACGGACAGGGGCTAATTCACCCCTCCACTTT
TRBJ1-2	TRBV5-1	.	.	CASSLGPGSNYGYTF	TGCGCCAGCAGCTTGGGCCCAGGGTCTAACTATGGCTACACCTTC
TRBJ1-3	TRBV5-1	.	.	CASSLVGENTIYF	TGCGCCAGCAGCTTGGTCGGGGAAAACACCATATATTTT
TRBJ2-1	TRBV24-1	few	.	CATSDPSPGGNEQFF	TGTGCCACCAGTGACCCCAGCCCCGGGGGCAATGAGCAGTTCTTC
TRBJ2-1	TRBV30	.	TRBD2	CAWSAFSGGILNEQFF	TGTGCCTGGAGTGCCTTCAGCGGGGGGATTCTCAATGAGCAGTTCTTC
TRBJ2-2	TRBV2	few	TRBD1	CASSGQANTGELFF	TGTGCCAGCAGCGGACAGGCAAACACCGGGGAGCTGTTTTTT
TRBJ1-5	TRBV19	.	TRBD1	CASSGGQGSNQPQHF	TGTGCCAGTAGTGGGGGACAGGGAAGCAATCAGCCCCAGCATTTT
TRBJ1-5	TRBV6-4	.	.	CASSERQSQPQHF	TGTGCCAGCAGTGAACGGCAGAGTCAGCCCCAGCATTTT
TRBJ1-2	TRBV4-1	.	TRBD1	CASSHSGTVNYGYTF	TGCGCCAGCAGCCATAGCGGGACAGTTAACTATGGCTACACCTTC
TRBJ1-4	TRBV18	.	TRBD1	CASSHGMGQSNEKLFF	TGTGCCAGCTCACACGGAATGGGACAGTCTAATGAAAAACTGTTTTTT
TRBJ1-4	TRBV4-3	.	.	CASSPQPATNEKLFF	TGCGCCAGCAGCCCCCAACCTGCAACTAATGAAAAACTGTTTTTT